The 26 T cell receptor beta chains below were found in one sample sequenced in a study of blood T cell repertoires in COVID-19. This table comes from immunoSEQ multiplex PCR, and its TCRdb copy is limited to in-frame clones, with some not included. The sample includes roughly 24,000 clones, 85% to 90% of them seen just once. Material: peripheral blood. Receptors originate from a man between 65 and 85 years old with COVID-19, enrolled during active disease.

The gene calls are TRBV18 and TRBJ2-5, with no clear D. Germline V gene data show CDR1 as KGHSH and CDR2 as LQKENI. The CDR3 totals 11 residues. V lost 6 bases, J lost 2 bases, and 4 bases lay in between. The CDR3 nucleotides are TGTGCCAGCTCTTCACAAGAGACCCAGTACTTC. It codes for CASSSQETQYF.

The CDR3 is CASSLLGDYSSQYGYTF. CDR3 nucleotide sequence: TGTGCCAGCAGCTTACTCGGGGACTACTCCTCCCAATATGGCTACACCTTC. The rearrangement joins TRBV7-9 to TRBJ1-2, with a weak D call TRBD1 (5 bases). This CDR3 region has 17 residues. Germline V CDR1 and CDR2: SEHNR, FQNEAQ (reference sequence). Trimming removed 2 bases at V and 5 bases at J, with 21 bases between.

V usage is TRBV3-1 (or the pseudogene TRBV3-2) and J usage is TRBJ1-3, with D hard to call. V lost 0 bases, J lost 0 bases, and 6 bases lay in between. CDR3 length equals 15 residues. Germline CDR1 is LGHDT and CDR2 is YNNKEL (reference sequence). The CDR3 coding sequence is TGTGCCAGCAGCCAAGATCACAGCTCTGGAAACACCATATATTTT. Its translation: CASSQDHSSGNTIYF.

The CDR3 region has the DNA TGCGCCAGCAGTTACGAAACTAGCATCTCTAGCACAGATACGCAGTATTTT. It encodes CASSYETSISSTDTQYF. The V gene is TRBV23-1, the J gene TRBJ2-3; D possibly corresponds to TRBD2 (6 bases). TRBV23-1 is classed as an ORF, of uncertain function. The ends were cut back, 5 bases at V and 0 bases at J, with 18 bases in the middle. The CDR3 totals 17 residues.

V and J are TRBV9 and TRBJ1-2; no firm D call. Germline CDR1 and CDR2: SGDLS and YYNGEE. Trimming removed 3 bases at V and 2 bases at J, with 8 bases between. The CDR3 sequence is 13 residues long. CDR3 loop: CASSAQRNYGYTF. CDR3 nucleotide sequence: TGTGCCAGCAGCGCCCAGCGAAACTATGGCTACACCTTC. The full variable domain, with the rest looked up from reference TRBV9 and TRBJ1-2, is DSGVTQTPKHLITATGQRVTLRCSPRSGDLSVYWYQQSLDQGLQFLIQYYNGEERAKGNILERFSAQQFPDLHSELNLSSLELGDSALYFCASSAQRNYGYTFGSGTRLTVV.

This chain joins TRBV19 and TRBJ1-3, with D possibly TRBD1 on 6 matching bases. This CDR3 spans 14 amino acids. V was clipped by 11 bases and J by 4 bases, with 18 bases between them. Germline V gene sequence: CDR1 LNHDA, CDR2 SQIVND (reference sequence). The CDR3 sequence: CAVGGRDWGNTIYF. DNA for the CDR3: TGTGCCGTTGGGGGCAGGGATTGGGGAAACACCATATATTTT.

This clone was counted only a few times. The V and J genes are TRBV18 and TRBJ1-2, with 10 bases matching TRBD1. The CDR3 runs 16 residues. Trimming at V came to 3 bases and at J to 6 bases, leaving 10 bases not matched to a gene. The germline V gene has CDR1 KGHSH and CDR2 LQKENI. The CDR3 DNA is TGTGCCAGCTCACCCTCCAGGACAGGGGGGATTGATGGCTACACCTTC. Protein product: CASSPSRTGGIDGYTF.

The chain combines TRBV9 with TRBJ2-5; 8 nucleotides match TRBD1. The CDR3 has 16 amino acids. Germline lookup yields CDR1 SGDLS and CDR2 YYNGEE. The V and J ends lost 4 bases and 5 bases, in that order; junction bases with no gene match: 13. CDR3 sequence (DNA): TGTGCCAGCAGCACCGGGACAGGTCGAATGATGGAGACCCAGTACTTC. Protein product: CASSTGTGRMMETQYF.

The chain has TRBV11-2 and TRBJ2-5; 7 bases are shared with TRBD2. Germline V lookup: CDR1 SGHAT, CDR2 FQNNGV. Trimming at V came to 5 bases and at J to 2 bases, leaving 11 bases not matched to a gene. The CDR3 is 16 residues long. This chain's CDR3 is CASSLHPSGGQETQYF. CDR3 in DNA: TGTGCCAGCAGCCTCCATCCCTCGGGGGGACAAGAGACCCAGTACTTC. The entire variable domain, with the rest obtained from reference TRBV11-2 and TRBJ2-5, is as follows: EAGVAQSPRYKIIEKRQSVAFWCNPISGHATLYWYQQILGQGPKLLIQFQNNGVVDDSQLPKDRFSAERLKGVDSTLKIQPAKLEDSAVYLCASSLHPSGGQETQYFGPGTRLLVL.

V usage is TRBV6-5 and J usage is TRBJ2-1, with D possibly matching TRBD2 (5 bases). This CDR3 has 14 amino acids. V shed 10 bases and J shed 2 bases, with 15 bases lying between them. CDR1 and CDR2 from the germline V gene are MNHEY and SVGAGI. The CDR3 reads CATTGGQPYNEQFF. The CDR3 DNA reads as TGTGCCACCACCGGAGGTCAGCCCTACAATGAGCAGTTCTTC.

The genes are TRBV2 and TRBJ1-2; possible D gene TRBD1, 6 bases. This CDR3 is built from 14 residues. CDR1 is SNHLY, CDR2 FYNNEI, per germline. Trimming cost V 4 bases and J 5 bases, with 14 bases left between them. The CDR3 nucleotides read TGTGCCAGCAGTGGGCTAGGGGGATCTTATGGCTACACCTTC. It is translated as CASSGLGGSYGYTF.

V and J are TRBV5-1 and TRBJ2-1; 13 nucleotides line up with TRBD2. Germline V lookup: CDR1 SGHRS, CDR2 YFSETQ. The V gene end was trimmed by 3 bases and the J gene end by 8 bases; junction bases not matched to a gene: 5. The CDR3 consists of 15 residues. The CDR3 loop is CASSSTSGRAYEQFF. CDR3 sequence (DNA): TGCGCCAGCAGCTCCACTAGCGGGAGGGCCTATGAGCAGTTCTTC.

V and J are TRBV5-4 and TRBJ2-5; 7 bases are a match to TRBD2. The ends lost 3 bases at V and 3 bases at J; junction bases unmatched: 2. Germline V gene data show CDR1 as SGHNT and CDR2 as YYREEE (reference sequence). CDR3 length: 13 amino acids. CDR3 in amino acids: CASSWAGEETQYF. The CDR3 DNA is TGTGCCAGCAGCTGGGCGGGGGAAGAGACCCAGTACTTC.

The rearrangement joins TRBV5-6 to TRBJ1-1, with TRBD1 identical over 8 bases. The germline gives CDR1 SGHDT, CDR2 YYEEEE. V trimming: 4 bases; J trimming: 0 bases; junction bases outside the gene matches: 8. The CDR3 sequence is 16 residues long. CDR3 nucleotide sequence: TGTGCCAGCAGCGGCAGGGGGCTTGGAATGAACACTGAAGCTTTCTTT. Its protein is CASSGRGLGMNTEAFF.

This rearrangement joins TRBV29-1 to TRBJ2-3; 7 bases are a match to TRBD1. The CDR3 covers 15 residues. Trimming at V came to 7 bases and at J to 0 bases, leaving 10 bases not matched to a gene. In germline, CDR1 is SQVTM, CDR2 ANQGSEA. The DNA of the CDR3 is TGCAGCGCGATACCCGGGACAGCTAGCACAGATACGCAGTATTTT. Amino acid sequence: CSAIPGTASTDTQYF.

The rearrangement uses TRBV19 and TRBJ2-5; unclear D gene. This CDR3 has 11 residues. Germline loops: CDR1 LNHDA, CDR2 SQIVND (reference sequence). V was cut by 1 base and J by 5 bases, with 2 bases left in between. The CDR3 is CASSIAETQYF. DNA for the CDR3: TGTGCCAGTAGTATAGCGGAGACCCAGTACTTC.

The table lists this clone with a few counts. The V call is TRBV6-2 or TRBV6-3, the J call TRBJ2-7, with 14 bases matching TRBD2. With V trimmed by 6 bases and J by 5 bases, 6 bases remained unmatched. Germline V gives CDR1 MNHEY, CDR2 SVGEGT. The CDR3 is 15 residues long. CDR3: CASSLTSGRVNEQYF. CDR3 DNA: TGTGCCAGCAGCTTGACTAGCGGGAGGGTGAACGAGCAGTACTTC.

This clone is a singleton in its sample. V is TRBV20-1 and J is TRBJ2-1; D gene ambiguous. CDR1 is DFQATT and CDR2 is SNEGSKA in the germline V gene (reference sequence). The CDR3 covers 11 residues. V was pared by 0 bases and J by 9 bases, with 6 bases between. Here the CDR3 reads CSARDRSEQFF. The CDR3 DNA follows: TGCAGTGCTAGAGATCGGAGTGAGCAGTTCTTC.

This chain connects TRBV6-5 to TRBJ1-3, with 7 bases identical to TRBD1. This CDR3 has 14 amino acids. CDR1 is MNHEY, CDR2 SVGAGI, per germline. V was clipped by 8 bases and J by 1 base; unmatched bases: 5. CDR3 in amino acids: CASWEQGSGNTIYF. DNA of the CDR3: TGTGCCAGCTGGGAACAGGGGTCTGGAAACACCATATATTTT.

The J gene is TRBJ2-1, the V gene TRBV4-1; 11 bases are shared with TRBD2. CDR1 and CDR2 (germline): MGHRA, YSYEKL. The CDR3 contains 17 residues. V shed 1 base, J shed 4 bases, and the junction held 6 bases outside the gene matches. CDR3 nucleotides: TGCGCCAGCAGCCAAGCCTCCGGGACTAGCGGTTACAATGAGCAGTTCTTC. Translating it yields CASSQASGTSGYNEQFF.

The chain recombines TRBV2 with TRBJ2-1, with 12 positions matching TRBD2. This CDR3 comprises 15 residues. The germline CDR1 and CDR2 sequences are SNHLY and FYNNEI. V gave up 4 bases and J gave up 6 bases; unmatched junction bases: 4. Written as DNA, the CDR3 is TGTGCCAGCAGTGCTGGACTAGCGGGAAGCAATGAGCAGTTCTTC. Encoded protein: CASSAGLAGSNEQFF. The whole variable domain, filled in from reference TRBV2 and TRBJ2-1, reads EPEVTQTPSHQVTQMGQEVILRCVPISNHLYFYWYRQILGQKVEFLVSFYNNEISEKSEIFDDQFSVERPDGSNFTLKIRSTKLEDSAMYFCASSAGLAGSNEQFFGPGTRLTVL.

The chain recombines TRBV19 with TRBJ2-4; 9 bases are a match to TRBD2. The V segment lost 3 bases and the J segment 3 bases; nucleotides outside the gene matches: 6. Germline-derived CDR1 and CDR2 are LNHDA and SQIVND (reference sequence). The CDR3 totals 16 residues. CDR3 in amino acids: CASSIGTSRGKNIQYF. The CDR3 nucleotides read TGTGCCAGTAGTATTGGGACTAGCAGAGGCAAAAACATTCAGTACTTC.

This chain links TRBV7-2 with TRBJ1-3, with unresolved D. CDR3 length equals 14 residues. Germline values: CDR1 SGHTA, CDR2 FQGNSA. V lost 6 bases and J lost 4, with 13 bases in between. The CDR3 sequence: CASSGSSSGNTIYF. The CDR3 DNA is TGTGCCAGCAGTGGGAGTAGCTCAGGAAACACCATATATTTT.

CDR3 bases: TGTGCCAGCAGCCAAGGGTTTACAGGGTCCTACAATGAGCAGTTCTTC. This codes for CASSQGFTGSYNEQFF. The chain uses TRBV3-1 (or the pseudogene TRBV3-2) and TRBJ2-1; TRBD1 is a possible D gene (6 bases). V lost 1 base to trimming and J lost 1 base, with 11 bases between them. Per the germline V gene, CDR1 is LGHDT and CDR2 is YNNKEL (reference sequence). CDR3 length: 16 amino acids.

The table lists this clone with a count of one. This chain connects TRBV19 to TRBJ2-3; D not resolved. The CDR3 runs 15 residues. V was pared by 0 bases and J by 0 bases, with 7 bases between. Per germline, CDR1 LNHDA and CDR2 SQIVND (reference sequence). Written as DNA, the CDR3 is TGTGCCAGTAGTATAGAGCGCCTCAGCACAGATACGCAGTATTTT. Protein product: CASSIERLSTDTQYF.

J is TRBJ2-2 and V is TRBV11-2; 8 bases align to TRBD1. This CDR3 has 15 residues. Germline CDR1 is SGHAT and CDR2 is FQNNGV. The V gene end was trimmed by 5 bases and the J gene end by 4 bases; junction bases not matched to a gene: 6. In DNA, the CDR3 is TGTGCCAGCAGCGTTCAGGGGGCGGGCACCGGGGAGCTGTTTTTT. Its translation: CASSVQGAGTGELFF.